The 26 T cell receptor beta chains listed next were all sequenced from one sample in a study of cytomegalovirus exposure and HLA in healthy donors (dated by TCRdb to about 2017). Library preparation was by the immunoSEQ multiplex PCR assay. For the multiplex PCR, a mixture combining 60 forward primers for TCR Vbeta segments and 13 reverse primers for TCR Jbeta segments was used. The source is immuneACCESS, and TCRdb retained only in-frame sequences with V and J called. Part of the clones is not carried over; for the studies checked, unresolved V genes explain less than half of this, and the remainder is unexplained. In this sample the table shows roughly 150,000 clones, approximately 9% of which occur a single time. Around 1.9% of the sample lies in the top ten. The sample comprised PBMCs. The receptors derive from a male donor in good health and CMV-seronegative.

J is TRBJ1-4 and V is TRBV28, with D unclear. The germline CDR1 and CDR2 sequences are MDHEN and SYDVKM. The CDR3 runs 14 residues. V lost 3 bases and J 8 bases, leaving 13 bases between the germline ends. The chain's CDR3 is CASSLGASREKLFF. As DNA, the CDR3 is TGTGCCAGCAGTTTGGGAGCCAGCAGGGAAAAACTGTTTTTT. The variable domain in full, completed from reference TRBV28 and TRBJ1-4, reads DVKVTQSSRYLVKRTGEKVFLECVQDMDHENMFWYRQDPGLGLRLIYFSYDVKMKEKGDIPEGYSVSREKKERFSLILESASTNQTSMYLCASSLGASREKLFFGSGTQLSVL.

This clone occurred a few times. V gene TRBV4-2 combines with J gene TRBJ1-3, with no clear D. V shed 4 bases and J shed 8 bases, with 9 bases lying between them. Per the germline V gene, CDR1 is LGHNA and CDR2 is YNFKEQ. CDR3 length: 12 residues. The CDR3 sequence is CASSLTSYTIYF. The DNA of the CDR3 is TGTGCCAGCAGCCTCACATCTTACACCATATATTTT.

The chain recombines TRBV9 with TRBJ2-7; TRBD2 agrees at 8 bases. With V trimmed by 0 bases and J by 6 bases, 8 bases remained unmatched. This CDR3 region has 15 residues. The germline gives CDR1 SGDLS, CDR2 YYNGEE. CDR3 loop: CASSVAGGPSLEQYF. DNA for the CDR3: TGTGCCAGCAGCGTAGCGGGAGGGCCCTCCCTCGAGCAGTACTTC. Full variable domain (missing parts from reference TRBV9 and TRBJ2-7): DSGVTQTPKHLITATGQRVTLRCSPRSGDLSVYWYQQSLDQGLQFLIQYYNGEERAKGNILERFSAQQFPDLHSELNLSSLELGDSALYFCASSVAGGPSLEQYFGPGTRLTVT.

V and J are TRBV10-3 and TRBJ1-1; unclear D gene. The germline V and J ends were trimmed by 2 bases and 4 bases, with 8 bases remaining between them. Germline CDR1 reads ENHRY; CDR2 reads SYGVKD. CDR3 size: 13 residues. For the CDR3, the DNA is TGTGCCATCAGTGAGCTAGATGGCACTGAAGCTTTCTTT. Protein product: CAISELDGTEAFF.

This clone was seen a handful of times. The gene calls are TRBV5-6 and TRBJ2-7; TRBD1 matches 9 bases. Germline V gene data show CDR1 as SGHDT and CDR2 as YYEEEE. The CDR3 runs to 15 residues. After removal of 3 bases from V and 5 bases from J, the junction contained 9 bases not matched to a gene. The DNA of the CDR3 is TGTGCCAGCAGCTCCTGGGACAGGGACAGAGACGAGCAGTACTTC. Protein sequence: CASSSWDRDRDEQYF. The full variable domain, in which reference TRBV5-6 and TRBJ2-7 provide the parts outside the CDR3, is DAGVTQSPTHLIKTRGQQVTLRCSPKSGHDTVSWYQQALGQGPQFIFQYYEEEERQRGNFPDRFSGHQFPNYSSELNVNALLLGDSALYLCASSSWDRDRDEQYFGPGTRLTVT.

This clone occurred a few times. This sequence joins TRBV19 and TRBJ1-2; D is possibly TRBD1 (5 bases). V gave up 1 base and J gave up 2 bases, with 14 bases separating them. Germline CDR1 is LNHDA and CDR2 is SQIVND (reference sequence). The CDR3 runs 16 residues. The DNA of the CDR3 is TGTGCCAGTAGTATAGGCAGAGCGACAGCGAACTATGGCTACACCTTC. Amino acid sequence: CASSIGRATANYGYTF.

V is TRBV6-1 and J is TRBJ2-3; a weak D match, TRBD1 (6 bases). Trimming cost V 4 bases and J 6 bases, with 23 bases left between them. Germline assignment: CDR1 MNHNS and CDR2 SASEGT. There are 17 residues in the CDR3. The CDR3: CASSGEQGSPRRDTQYF. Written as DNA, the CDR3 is TGTGCCAGCAGTGGAGAACAGGGTAGTCCCCGGCGGGATACGCAGTATTTT.

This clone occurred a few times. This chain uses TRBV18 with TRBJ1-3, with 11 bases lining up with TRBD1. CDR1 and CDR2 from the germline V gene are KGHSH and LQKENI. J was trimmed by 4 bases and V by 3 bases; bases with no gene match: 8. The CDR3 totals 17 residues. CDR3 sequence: CASSPFGQGAIGNTIYF. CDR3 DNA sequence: TGTGCCAGCTCACCTTTCGGACAGGGGGCGATCGGAAACACCATATATTTT.

CDR3 in DNA: TGTGCCAGCAGCTTAGCGGCCCTTTTCTCCTACGAGCAGTACTTC. It is translated as CASSLAALFSYEQYF. The V call is TRBV7-2, the J call TRBJ2-7; unclear D gene. There are 15 residues in the CDR3. V was clipped by 0 bases and J by 0 bases, with 9 bases between them. Germline CDR1 reads SGHTA; CDR2 reads FQGNSA.

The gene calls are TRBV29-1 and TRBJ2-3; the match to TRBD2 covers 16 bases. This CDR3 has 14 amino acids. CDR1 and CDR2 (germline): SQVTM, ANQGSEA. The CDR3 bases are TGCAGGGGGGGGACTAGCGGGGGGGCAGATACGCAGTATTTT. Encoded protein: CRGGTSGGADTQYF.

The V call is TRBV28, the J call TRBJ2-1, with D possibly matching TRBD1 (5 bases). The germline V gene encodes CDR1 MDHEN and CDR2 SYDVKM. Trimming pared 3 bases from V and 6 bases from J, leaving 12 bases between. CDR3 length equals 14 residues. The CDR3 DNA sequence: TGTGCCAGCAGTTTCACCAACAGGCCCAATGAGCAGTTCTTC. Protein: CASSFTNRPNEQFF.

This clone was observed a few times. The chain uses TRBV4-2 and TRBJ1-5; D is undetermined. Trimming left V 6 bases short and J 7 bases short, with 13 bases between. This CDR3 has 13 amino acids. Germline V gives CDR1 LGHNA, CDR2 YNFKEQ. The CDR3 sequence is CASSPDLRQPQHF. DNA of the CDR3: TGTGCCAGCAGTCCTGACTTGAGACAGCCCCAGCATTTT.

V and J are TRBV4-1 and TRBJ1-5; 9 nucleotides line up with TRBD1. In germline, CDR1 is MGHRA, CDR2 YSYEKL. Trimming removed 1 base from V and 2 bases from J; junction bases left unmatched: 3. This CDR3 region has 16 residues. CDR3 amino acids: CASSQATGGGNQPQHF. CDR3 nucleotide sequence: TGCGCCAGCAGCCAAGCTACAGGGGGCGGCAATCAGCCCCAGCATTTT.

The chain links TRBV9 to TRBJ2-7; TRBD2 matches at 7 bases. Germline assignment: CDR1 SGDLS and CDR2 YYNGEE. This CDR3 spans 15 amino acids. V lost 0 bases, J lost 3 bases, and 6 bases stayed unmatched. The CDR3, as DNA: TGTGCCAGCAGCGTAGCGGCTAGCGGATACTACGAGCAGTACTTC. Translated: CASSVAASGYYEQYF.

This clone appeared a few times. In nucleotides, the CDR3 is TGTGCCAGCAGCCAGGGAGGCCTCACTCCCTCTGGCTACACCTTC. Its protein product is CASSQGGLTPSGYTF. The chain is built from TRBV4-2 and TRBJ1-2; D remains ambiguous. V gave up 3 bases and J gave up 7 bases, with 18 bases separating them. Per germline, CDR1 LGHNA and CDR2 YNFKEQ. This CDR3 has 15 residues.

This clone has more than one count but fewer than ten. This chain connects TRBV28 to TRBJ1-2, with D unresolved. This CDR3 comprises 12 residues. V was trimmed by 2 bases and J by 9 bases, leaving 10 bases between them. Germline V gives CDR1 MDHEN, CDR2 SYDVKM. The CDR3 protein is CASSLAPGSYTF. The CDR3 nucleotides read TGTGCCAGCAGTTTAGCGCCAGGTAGCTACACCTTC.

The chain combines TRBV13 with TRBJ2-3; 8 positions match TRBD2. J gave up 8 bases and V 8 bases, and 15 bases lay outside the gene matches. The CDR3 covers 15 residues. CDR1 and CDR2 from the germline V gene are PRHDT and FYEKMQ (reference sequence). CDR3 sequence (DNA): TGTGCCAGCGGAACGGAGCGGGGGTACCTCGGTACGCAGTATTTT. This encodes CASGTERGYLGTQYF.

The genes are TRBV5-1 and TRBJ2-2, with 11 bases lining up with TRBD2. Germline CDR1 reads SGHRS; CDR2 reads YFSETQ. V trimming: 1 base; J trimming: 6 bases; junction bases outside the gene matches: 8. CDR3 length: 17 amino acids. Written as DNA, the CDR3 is TGCGCCAGCAGCTTGACTAGCGGGAGAAATTCGGCCGGGGAGCTGTTTTTT. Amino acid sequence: CASSLTSGRNSAGELFF. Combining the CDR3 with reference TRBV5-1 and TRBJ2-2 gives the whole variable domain KAGVTQTPRYLIKTRGQQVTLSCSPISGHRSVSWYQQTPGQGLQFLFEYFSETQRNKGNFPGRFSGRQFSNSRSEMNVSTLELGDSALYLCASSLTSGRNSAGELFFGEGSRLTVL.

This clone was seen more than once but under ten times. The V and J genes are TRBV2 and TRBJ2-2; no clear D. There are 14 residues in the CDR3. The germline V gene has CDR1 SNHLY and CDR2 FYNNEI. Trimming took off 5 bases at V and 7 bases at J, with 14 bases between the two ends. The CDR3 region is CASSTRTEIGELFF. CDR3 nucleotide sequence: TGTGCCAGCAGTACCCGCACCGAGATCGGGGAGCTGTTTTTT.

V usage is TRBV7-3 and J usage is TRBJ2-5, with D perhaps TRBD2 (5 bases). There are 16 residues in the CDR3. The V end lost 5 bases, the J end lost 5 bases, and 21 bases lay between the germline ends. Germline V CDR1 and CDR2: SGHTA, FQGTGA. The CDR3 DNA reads TGTGCCAGCAGCCCAAAGGGCGCTAGCATCTTCGAGACCCAGTACTTC. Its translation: CASSPKGASIFETQYF. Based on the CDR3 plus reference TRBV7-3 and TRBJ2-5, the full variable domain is GAGVSQTPSNKVTEKGKYVELRCDPISGHTALYWYRQSLGQGPEFLIYFQGTGAADDSGLPNDRFFAVRPEGSVSTLKIQRTERGDSAVYLCASSPKGASIFETQYFGPGTRLLVL.

CDR3 bases: TGTGCCAGCAGCCCAGAGGGCGGGAGGGGTATAAGGGGCGCCTACGAGCAGTACTTC. Residues: CASSPEGGRGIRGAYEQYF. The V gene is TRBV7-2, the J gene TRBJ2-7; 9 nucleotides line up with TRBD2. This CDR3 is 19 amino acids long. V dropped 5 bases and J dropped 2; count of bases not matched to a gene: 19. Germline values: CDR1 SGHTA, CDR2 FQGNSA.

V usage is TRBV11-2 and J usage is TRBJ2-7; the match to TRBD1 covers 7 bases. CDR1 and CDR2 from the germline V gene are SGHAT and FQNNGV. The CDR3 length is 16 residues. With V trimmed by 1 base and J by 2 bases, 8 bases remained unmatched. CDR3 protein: CASSLGSWDRAYEQYF. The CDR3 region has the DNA TGTGCCAGCAGCTTAGGATCCTGGGACAGAGCCTACGAGCAGTACTTC.

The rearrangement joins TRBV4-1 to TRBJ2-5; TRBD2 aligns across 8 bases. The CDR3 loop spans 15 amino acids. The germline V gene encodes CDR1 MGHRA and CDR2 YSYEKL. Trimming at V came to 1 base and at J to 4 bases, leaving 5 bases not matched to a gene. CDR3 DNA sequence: TGCGCCAGCAGCCAAGGTGTCGGGGGGGGAGAGACCCAGTACTTC. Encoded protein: CASSQGVGGGETQYF.

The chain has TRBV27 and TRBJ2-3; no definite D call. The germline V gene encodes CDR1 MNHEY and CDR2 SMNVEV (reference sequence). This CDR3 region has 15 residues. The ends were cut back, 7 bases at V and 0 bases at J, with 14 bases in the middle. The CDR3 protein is CASNNRRISTDTQYF. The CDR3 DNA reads TGTGCCAGCAATAACCGGCGGATAAGCACAGATACGCAGTATTTT.

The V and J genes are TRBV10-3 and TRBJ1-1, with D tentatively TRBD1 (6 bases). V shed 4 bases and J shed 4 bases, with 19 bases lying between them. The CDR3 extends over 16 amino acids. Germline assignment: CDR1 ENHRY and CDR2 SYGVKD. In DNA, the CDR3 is TGTGCCATCAGTGCTACCGGGACACTCACGGGCACTGAAGCTTTCTTT. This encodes CAISATGTLTGTEAFF.

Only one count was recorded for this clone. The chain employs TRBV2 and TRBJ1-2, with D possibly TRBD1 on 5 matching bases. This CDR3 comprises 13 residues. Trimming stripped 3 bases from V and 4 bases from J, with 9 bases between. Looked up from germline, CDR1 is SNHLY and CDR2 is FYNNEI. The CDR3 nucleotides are TGTGCCAGCAGTGACAGGGAGGCCTATGGCTACACCTTC. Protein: CASSDREAYGYTF.